The sample holds a few counts of the clone carrying this T cell receptor (beta chain). What it binds is unknown. The sample is drawn from a study of CD8 T cells in Susac syndrome. Germline CDR1 MNHEY, CDR2 SVGAGI. The junction had 12 bases not matched to a gene; V was cut back by 6 bases and J by 8 bases. This CDR3 is built from 14 residues. Reverse transcription of roughly 0.5 to 1 ug RNA used random hexamers. Amplification of TCR beta CDR3 was carried out by immunoSEQ multiplex PCR, which covered 54 Vbeta and 13 Jbeta segments. TCRdb reprocessed the immunoSEQ multiplex PCR reads via MiXCR and lists one record per CDR3 protein. The sample holds 130,000 or so distinct CDR3 sequences; around nine tenths are singletons and the top ten take around 0.24%. Study observations and caveats: The number of individuals included in the study's TCR sequencing and HLA analysis was acknowledged as relatively small.

TEMRA cells were enriched by FACS, while CD8+ and CD4+ T cells were obtained through a negative isolation that was performed magnetically. This receptor was taken from a human donor with multiple sclerosis. This chain connects TRBV6-5 to TRBJ1-2; the match to TRBD1 covers 7 bases. Sequencing used CD8+ T cells from PBMCs. The CDR3 reads CASSEITRTGGYTF. In nucleotides, the CDR3 is TGTGCCAGCAGCGAAATTACACGGACAGGCGGCTACACCTTC.